These T cell receptor beta chains were read from a single sample in a study of OX40 agonist ivuxolimab in advanced cancers. This table comes from immunoSEQ multiplex PCR, and its TCRdb copy is limited to in-frame clones, with some not included. The table has tens of thousands of clones, approximately 80% seen once. The material sequenced was CD4+ or CD8+ T cells sorted from blood, taken in a trial of the OX40 agonist ivuxolimab. The receptors come from an adult with an advanced solid tumor such as melanoma, head and neck, liver or kidney cancer. The CDR3 runs from the conserved cysteine through the conserved F or W. A D gene is named only where the DNA matches it firmly. Not all rows give a size; the values are once, few, many and, for expanded clones, a class.

CDR3 DNA,CDR3 protein,J gene,D gene,V gene,clone size
TGTGCCAGCAGCGCCCGCTACAGGGGGAAGTTGGATCAGCCCCAGCATTTT,CASSARYRGKLDQPQHF,TRBJ1-5,TRBD1,TRBV7-3,NA
TGTGCCATCAATCCACAGGGAAACACTGAAGCTTTCTTT,CAINPQGNTEAFF,TRBJ1-1,NA,TRBV10-3,NA
TGCAGCGTTTGGCAGAATTCTCACACTGAAGCTTTCTTT,CSVWQNSHTEAFF,TRBJ1-1,NA,TRBV29-1,few
TGTGCCTGGAGTGTAACAGGATCGGCCAAAAACATTCAGTACTTC,CAWSVTGSAKNIQYF,TRBJ2-4,NA,TRBV30,NA
TGTGCCAGCAGTTACTCGGCCCAGGGGGTGGGTTATGAGCAGTTCTTC,CASSYSAQGVGYEQFF,TRBJ2-1,TRBD1,TRBV6-5,NA
TGTGCCAGCAGCCGGGACAGGGAATCCGAGCAGTACTTC,CASSRDRESEQYF,TRBJ2-7,TRBD1,TRBV7-3,NA
TGTGCCAGCAGCTTAGTCGCGTACCCCTCCTACGAGCAGTACTTC,CASSLVAYPSYEQYF,TRBJ2-7,NA,TRBV7-9,NA
TGTGCCAGCAGCTTAGAAACACCTATGAACACTGAAGCTTTCTTT,CASSLETPMNTEAFF,TRBJ1-1,NA,TRBV7-9,few
TGTGCCATCAGTGATATGCTGAACACTGAAGCTTTCTTT,CAISDMLNTEAFF,TRBJ1-1,NA,TRBV10-3,few
TGTGCCAGCAGCCCGGCCGGCAGGGGCGATGGCTACACCTTC,CASSPAGRGDGYTF,TRBJ1-2,NA,TRBV5-4,NA
TGTGCCAGTAGTGTTTCGGACAGGGGGGTTTGGGCACCCCTCCACTTT,CASSVSDRGVWAPLHF,TRBJ1-6,TRBD1,TRBV19,NA
TGTGCCAGCAGTTACGCCTGGTCGAACACTGAAGCTTTCTTT,CASSYAWSNTEAFF,TRBJ1-1,NA,TRBV2,NA
TGTGCCACCAGCAGAGCTCCAGGACAGGGGGTCCCCTTGGAGCAGTACTTC,CATSRAPGQGVPLEQYF,TRBJ2-7,TRBD1,TRBV15,NA
TGTGCCAGCAGCTTAGTTGGACAAGGGAACACCGGGGAGCTGTTTTTT,CASSLVGQGNTGELFF,TRBJ2-2,NA,TRBV7-9,NA
TGCAGCGTTGTCTGGTGGCAGGCCATGAACACTGAAGCTTTCTTT,CSVVWWQAMNTEAFF,TRBJ1-1,NA,TRBV29-1,NA
TGCGCCAGCAGCCAAGACCAGGGGGCGAACACCATATATTTT,CASSQDQGANTIYF,TRBJ1-3,TRBD1,TRBV4-3,NA
TGTGCCAGCAGTGAGAACACTGAAGCTTTCTTT,CASSENTEAFF,TRBJ1-1,NA,TRBV2,NA
TGTGCCAGTAGTTTCCTGCCCGGTGGGGCCTCTTACAAAAACATTCAGTACTTC,CASSFLPGGASYKNIQYF,TRBJ2-4,NA,TRBV19,NA